This TCR beta chain comes out of a study of T-cell reconstitution after alpha-beta-depleted transplantation in children (dated by TCRdb to about 2016). At the level of the whole study: T-cell immune reconstitution after TCRalphabeta/CD19-depleted allogeneic hematopoietic cell transplantation in children was quantitatively tracked in the study by means of TCR repertoire profiling.

Comment on this clonotype: Its antigen is not yet known. Per-nucleotide qualities are absent, and no much larger clonotype sits a single base away.

CDR1 and CDR2 (MDHEN, SYDVKM) derive from the germline V gene. The CDR3 goes from the cysteine to the phenylalanine over 17 residues. Only CDR3 DNA is held: 51 bases, read in frame from base 1. Clipping removes 3 bases from V and 2 bases from J, with 7 as the unmatched junction base count. The library came from PCR. Sequencing instrument: Illumina HiSeq 2500. TCR library preparation used molecular barcoding, with unique molecular identifiers applied to normalize quantification of the TCRbeta repertoire. TCRdb handled the public reads itself, with Q25 trimming in fastp and clone calling in MiXCR, and kept productive beta chains. Rows matching on CDR3 protein sequence are summarized as one entry with the most common DNA and genes. This sample has about 360,000 distinct CDR3 sequences in its table, and more than 10% of those were observed once. The ten largest account for 4.3% of the sample.

This sequence originates from a human donor who donated a stem cell graft to a child with Fanconi anemia. This specimen was PBMCs, taken from the stem cell graft. The V and J segments used are TRBV28 and TRBJ1-2; TRBD1 aligns with 12 central bases. The bases are TGTGCCAGCAGTTTTTCCGGGACAGGGGGCGCGAACTATGGCTACACCTTC. It specifies CASSFSGTGGANYGYTF.